This T cell receptor beta chain was profiled in a study of cytomegalovirus exposure and HLA in healthy donors. About the research overall: One earlier analysis, a look at about 179 million T cells, found some 110 million unique TCR beta sequences.

Notes on the study in general: Researchers catalogued approximately 170 TCR beta chains as cytomegalovirus-associated.

The PCR ran on 60 Vbeta and 13 Jbeta primers. In the original analysis: There were about 88 million unique TCR beta chains by a later count, and approximately 11 million of them were shared. Repertoires were generated with immunoSEQ multiplex PCR, while TCRdb's copy carries only in-frame clones and drops some. The D gene and trimming were derived from the DNA, and the V and J assignments and clone size from that table. The sample has about 93,000 clones; roughly four fifths are singletons. As concerns this clone: Its antigen is currently unknown.

The CDR3 spans 16 residues. Germline CDR1 reads SEHNR; CDR2 reads FQNEAQ (reference sequence). Trimming removed 5 bases from V and 2 bases from J, with 15 bases in between. The material sequenced was PBMCs. The sequence was obtained from a man aged 25 to 40 in good health and CMV-seronegative. The chain joins TRBV7-9 to TRBJ2-2; tentative D call: TRBD1 (6 bases). The CDR3 DNA sequence: TGTGCCAGCAGCGCCAATCGGGACACTAACACCGGGGAGCTGTTTTTT. This encodes CASSANRDTNTGELFF.